Listed here is a single T cell receptor (beta chain). The antigen is unknown. The record originates from a study of cytomegalovirus exposure and HLA in healthy donors. Study results and caveats: For most TCR beta V segments, an earlier analysis put the productive rate at about 90% or about 30% of the time.

60 Vbeta and 13 Jbeta primers were used in PCR. Profiling relied on immunoSEQ multiplex PCR, and the TCRdb table lists in-frame clones only, not all of them. Among 90,000 to 120,000 clones listed, about four fifths were seen once. This receptor was taken from a man in his thirties or forties in good health and CMV-seropositive. Sequencing was done on a sample of PBMCs.

The CDR3 DNA reads as TGTGCCAGCAGGGGGACAGGGGGTGAAGCTTTCTTT. Its translation is CASRGTGGEAFF. The rearrangement uses TRBV28 and TRBJ1-1; 11 positions match TRBD1. Germline V gives CDR1 MDHEN, CDR2 SYDVKM. The CDR3 spans 12 residues. Trimming cost V 6 bases and J 7 bases; bases outside gene matches: 1.